Included here is one TCR beta chain sequence, with context. As yet, its antigen is unknown. The sample is drawn from a study of beta chain features in type 1 diabetes. Every bit of the isolated RNA underwent reverse transcription, so sequencing read expressed TCRB transcripts. Sequenced by immunoSEQ multiplex PCR; TCRdb stores in-frame clones only, minus some. The sample includes a few hundred thousand clones, about 20% of them seen just once. Trimming cost V 11 bases and J 2 bases, with 9 bases left between them. Germline V gene sequence: CDR1 SNHLY, CDR2 FYNNEI. The CDR3 runs 11 residues. Study outcomes and limitations: Among all four CD4+ subsets, Type 1 diabetes patients had TCRB CDR3s that were moderately but significantly shorter. Naive, central memory and Treg TCRB repertoires seemed to resemble each other more closely in patients than they did in healthy donors.

The chain carries TRBV2 and TRBJ1-2; possibly TRBD1 for D (6 bases). This sequence was found in a woman younger than 35 in good health. Sequencing used naive CD4+ T cells from blood. Written as DNA, the CDR3 is TGTGCCGGAGGACAGAACTATGGCTACACCTTC. Its protein product is CAGGQNYGYTF.